The sequence of this TCR beta chain was determined in a study of T-cell reconstitution after alpha-beta-depleted transplantation in children. Notes on this clonotype: The target antigen is unknown.

The CDR3 runs to 15 residues. Trimming removed 1 base from V and 1 base from J, with 10 bases in between. From germline, CDR1 is SGHDT and CDR2 YYEEEE. Library preparation (for TCRbeta) was performed with unique molecular identifiers. TCRdb reprocessed the PCR reads with MiXCR, giving one entry per CDR3 protein. This table has fewer than 700,000 distinct CDR3 sequences, over 10% appearing once. Study conclusions and caveats: In some patients, recipient T cells and intrathymic progenitors surviving conditioning explained high day-60 diversity. Alpha-beta T cells present about two months after transplant were reported to originate from several hundred expanded graft clones.

Source: PBMCs, mostly from graft donor cells, taken 360 days after TCRalphabeta/CD19-depleted stem cell transplant. The sequence was collected from a male patient between 10 and 17 years old who had a stem cell transplant for acute myeloid leukemia, so the T cells may come from the graft donor. V is TRBV5-6 and J is TRBJ2-3; D possibly corresponds to TRBD1 (5 bases). The CDR3, as DNA: TGTGCCAGCAGCTTGTCAGGGCAGGGCACAGATACGCAGTATTTT. Protein sequence: CASSLSGQGTDTQYF.